The text below deals with one T cell receptor (beta chain). In germline, CDR1 is SGHDT, CDR2 YYEEEE. V lost 0 bases and J 7 bases, leaving 8 bases between the germline ends. This CDR3 has 13 amino acids. Authors' analysis steps: Cell counts per sample came from amplifying reference gene primers. Produced via immunoSEQ multiplex PCR; TCRdb's table is partial and in-frame only. V, J and clone size reflect that table, while D and trimming were determined from the DNA. Of 17,000 or so clones in the sample, 78% were seen once. These data are taken from a study of blood T cell repertoires in COVID-19. At the level of the study: Acute-phase and convalescent COVID-19 samples originated in the United States, Italy and Spain.

The chain links TRBV5-6 to TRBJ1-3; D perhaps matches TRBD1 (5 bases). The sequenced sample was peripheral blood. This sequence was found in a man aged 55-75 years with active or convalescent COVID-19. This chain's CDR3 is CASSLEGLNTIYF. As DNA, the CDR3 is TGTGCCAGCAGCTTGGAGGGGTTGAACACCATATATTTT.